Shown below are 10 T cell receptor beta chains from a single sample sequenced in a study of blood T cell repertoires in COVID-19. The repertoire was sequenced with immunoSEQ multiplex PCR; TCRdb's copy has only in-frame clones and lacks some. The repertoire holds 250,000 to 350,000 clones, with about nine tenths as singletons. What was sequenced was peripheral blood. The receptors originated from a woman aged 50 to 60 with COVID-19, enrolled during active disease.

The count of this clone is one. V usage is TRBV19 and J usage is TRBJ2-7; tentative D call: TRBD1 (5 bases). Trimming cost V 2 bases and J 9 bases, with 20 bases left between them. Germline assignment: CDR1 LNHDA and CDR2 SQIVND (reference sequence). CDR3 length: 15 amino acids. The chain's CDR3 is CASSISIGQIWTQYF. DNA of the CDR3: TGTGCCAGTAGTATAAGTATAGGACAAATCTGGACGCAGTACTTC.

V usage is TRBV9 and J usage is TRBJ2-1; 9 nucleotides agree with TRBD2. CDR3 length: 15 amino acids. V lost 7 bases and J lost 8; bases outside the gene matches: 13. CDR1 SGDLS and CDR2 YYNGEE come from the germline V gene. CDR3 protein: CASAFGGRALDEQFF. CDR3 nucleotides: TGTGCCAGCGCATTTGGCGGGAGGGCACTCGATGAGCAGTTCTTC.

The chain carries TRBV7-3 and TRBJ2-1, with 9 bases aligning to TRBD2. The CDR3 contains 17 residues. CDR1 is SGHTA, CDR2 FQGTGA, per germline. V was clipped by 2 bases and J by 5 bases; unmatched bases: 10. CDR3: CASSLGDRTSADNEQFF. CDR3 coding DNA: TGTGCCAGCAGCTTAGGGGATCGGACTAGCGCAGACAATGAGCAGTTCTTC.

The chain carries TRBV23-1 and TRBJ1-1; 10 nucleotides line up with TRBD1. TRBV23-1 is reported as an ORF; its role is uncertain. The CDR3 length is 15 residues. The V and J ends lost 6 bases and 8 bases, in that order; junction bases with no gene match: 12. The CDR3 DNA reads TGCGCCAGCAGGGGCTACCCGACAGGGGGCCCCGAAGCTTTCTTT. It translates to CASRGYPTGGPEAFF.

The chain combines TRBV5-6 with TRBJ2-2, with 7 bases lining up with TRBD2. V dropped 4 bases and J dropped 4; count of bases not matched to a gene: 16. The CDR3 runs to 18 residues. In germline, CDR1 is SGHDT, CDR2 YYEEEE. The CDR3 DNA reads TGTGCCAGCAGCCCGCAACCAGCGGGACTTTGGCCCACCGGGGAGCTGTTTTTT. It specifies CASSPQPAGLWPTGELFF.

This rearrangement joins TRBV19 to TRBJ2-2, with D maybe TRBD1 (5 bases). The CDR3 extends over 15 amino acids. CDR1 LNHDA and CDR2 SQIVND come from the germline V gene (reference sequence). With 5 bases removed from V and 1 base from J, the gap between germline ends came to 11 bases. DNA of the CDR3: TGTGCCAGTAGTGGATGGCAGGGGAACACCGGGGAGCTGTTTTTT. Residues: CASSGWQGNTGELFF. The full variable domain, its missing parts supplied by reference TRBV19 and TRBJ2-2, is DGGITQSPKYLFRKEGQNVTLSCEQNLNHDAMYWYRQDPGQGLRLIYYSQIVNDFQKGDIAEGYSVSREKKESFPLTVTSAQKNPTAFYLCASSGWQGNTGELFFGEGSRLTVL.

J is TRBJ2-3 and V is TRBV14, with D tentatively TRBD2 (6 bases). CDR1 and CDR2 from the germline V gene are SGHDN and FVKESK. The V gene lost 0 bases and the J gene lost 1 base, with 11 bases spanning the gap. CDR3 size: 16 residues. The CDR3 spells CASSQDLGGGTDTQYF. The CDR3 nucleotides are TGTGCCAGCAGCCAAGATCTCGGGGGAGGCACAGATACGCAGTATTTT. The whole variable domain, filled in from reference TRBV14 and TRBJ2-3, reads EAGVTQFPSHSVIEKGQTVTLRCDPISGHDNLYWYRRVMGKEIKFLLHFVKESKQDESGMPNNRFLAERTGGTYSTLKVQPAELEDSGVYFCASSQDLGGGTDTQYFGPGTRLTVL.

V gene TRBV5-1 combines with J gene TRBJ2-3; 10 positions match TRBD2. Trimming at V came to 1 base and at J to 3 bases, leaving 5 bases not matched to a gene. Germline CDR1 is SGHRS and CDR2 is YFSETQ. This CDR3 has 16 amino acids. The chain's CDR3 is CASSLSAGGRTDTQYF. Written as DNA, the CDR3 is TGCGCCAGCAGCTTGTCAGCGGGAGGGCGTACAGATACGCAGTATTTT.

The rearrangement links TRBV7-3 to TRBJ2-2; 10 bases fit TRBD2. Germline assignment: CDR1 SGHTA and CDR2 FQGTGA. The CDR3 loop spans 16 amino acids. Unmatched junction bases numbered 7, after V lost 2 bases and J lost 7 bases. The CDR3 loop is CASSLRGTSVGGELFF. In nucleotides, the CDR3 is TGTGCCAGCAGCTTACGTGGGACTAGCGTCGGCGGGGAGCTGTTTTTT.

The rearrangement uses TRBV30 and TRBJ2-7, with TRBD1 matching over 8 bases. J was trimmed by 6 bases and V by 2 bases; bases with no gene match: 6. Germline CDR1 is GTSNPN and CDR2 is SVGIG (reference sequence). The CDR3 length is 13 residues. The CDR3 region has the DNA TGTGCCTGGAGTTTCCAGGGGGCCAGCGAGCAGTACTTC. This gives the protein CAWSFQGASEQYF.